This T cell receptor beta chain was observed in a study of T cell changes during pregnancy in multiple sclerosis (dated by TCRdb to between 2017 and 2020). With regard to the full study: Changes in the T cell repertoire over the course of pregnancy were examined in this study in women with multiple sclerosis.

Taken from cysteine to phenylalanine, the CDR3 has 13 residues. Here the CDR3 DNA is all that survives: 39 bases in frame from base 1. V lost 8 bases and J lost 5 bases, and the count of bases not matched to a germline gene is 8. According to the germline V gene, CDR1 reads ENHRY and CDR2 reads SYGVKD. This clone occurred once. It has no known antigen specificity. Base qualities are not recorded, but no much larger clone differs from it by a single base. Libraries were made using the immunoSEQ multiplex PCR assay. Entries here come from immuneACCESS through TCRdb and include only in-frame sequences with V and J called. Some clones fail to appear in such tables; in the studies checked, an unresolved V gene covers under half of the shortfall, and the cause of the remainder is unknown. This sample holds about 77,000 clones; about 89% were observed only once. 1.5% to 2% of the sample rests with the top ten.

The rearranged chain carries TRBV10-3 and TRBJ1-2, with 7 central nucleotides matching TRBD1. This TCR derives from a female donor with multiple sclerosis, enrolled in a pregnancy study. Sequenced material: peripheral blood, taken before pregnancy. The nucleotide sequence is given as TGTGCCATCCGCGCAACAGGGGAGTATGGCTACACCTTC. This is translated as CAIRATGEYGYTF.